Reported below is one T cell receptor beta chain. Its antigen is still unknown. The data originate from a study of identical twins. Germline V gives CDR1 SGHRS, CDR2 YFSETQ. The trim removed 4 bases at V and 2 bases at J, leaving 7 bases unmatched. The CDR3 length is 15 residues. Template switching supplied a universal primer site; unique molecular identifiers were carried on the cDNA. TCRdb fed the 5' RACE reads into MiXCR, producing one record per CDR3 protein. The sample carries 690,000 or so distinct CDR3 sequences, approximately 9% recorded once. Study findings and constraints: One should note that invariant MAIT and iNKT cells could partly confound zero-insertion analyses.

These same records also appear under a second study, on yellow fever vaccine responses in identical twins.

This receptor was identified in a woman aged 18 to 35 in good health. V gene TRBV5-1 combines with J gene TRBJ2-7; TRBD1 matches at 9 bases. The sequenced sample consisted of PBMCs. In DNA form, the CDR3 reads TGCGCCAGCAGCCGGCGGACAGGGGATACCTACGAGCAGTACTTC. Translation gives CASSRRTGDTYEQYF. Looking up the rest from reference TRBV5-1 and TRBJ2-7 gives the full variable domain: KAGVTQTPRYLIKTRGQQVTLSCSPISGHRSVSWYQQTPGQGLQFLFEYFSETQRNKGNFPGRFSGRQFSNSRSEMNVSTLELGDSALYLCASSRRTGDTYEQYFGPGTRLTVT.